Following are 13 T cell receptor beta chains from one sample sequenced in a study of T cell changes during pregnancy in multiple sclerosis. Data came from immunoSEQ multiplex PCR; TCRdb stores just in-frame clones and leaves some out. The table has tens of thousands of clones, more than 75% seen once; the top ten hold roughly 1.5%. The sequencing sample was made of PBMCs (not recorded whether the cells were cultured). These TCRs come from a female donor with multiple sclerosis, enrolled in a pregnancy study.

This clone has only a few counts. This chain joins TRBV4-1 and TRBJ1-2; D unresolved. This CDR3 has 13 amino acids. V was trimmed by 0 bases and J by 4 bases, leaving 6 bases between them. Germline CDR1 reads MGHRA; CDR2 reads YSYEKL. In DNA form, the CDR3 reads TGCGCCAGCAGCCAAGATACGGCCTATGGCTACACCTTC. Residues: CASSQDTAYGYTF.

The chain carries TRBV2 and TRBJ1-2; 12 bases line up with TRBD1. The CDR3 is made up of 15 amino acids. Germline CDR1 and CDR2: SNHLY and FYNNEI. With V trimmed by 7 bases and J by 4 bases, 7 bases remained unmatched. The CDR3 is CASTRGTGGSYGYTF. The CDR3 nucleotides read TGTGCCAGCACCCGAGGGACAGGGGGCAGCTATGGCTACACCTTC.

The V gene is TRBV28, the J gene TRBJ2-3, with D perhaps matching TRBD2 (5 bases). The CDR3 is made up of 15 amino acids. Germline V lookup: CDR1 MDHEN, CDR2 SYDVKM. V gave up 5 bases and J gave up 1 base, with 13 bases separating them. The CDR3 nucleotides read TGTGCCAGCAGTCCGTCGGACTCAGGCACAGATACGCAGTATTTT. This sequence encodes CASSPSDSGTDTQYF.

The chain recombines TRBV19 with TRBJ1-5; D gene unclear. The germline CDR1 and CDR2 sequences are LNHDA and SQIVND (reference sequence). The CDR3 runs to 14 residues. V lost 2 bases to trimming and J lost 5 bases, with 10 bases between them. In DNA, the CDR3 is TGTGCCAGTAGTATAAGGAGAGACCATCAGCCCCAGCATTTT. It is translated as CASSIRRDHQPQHF.

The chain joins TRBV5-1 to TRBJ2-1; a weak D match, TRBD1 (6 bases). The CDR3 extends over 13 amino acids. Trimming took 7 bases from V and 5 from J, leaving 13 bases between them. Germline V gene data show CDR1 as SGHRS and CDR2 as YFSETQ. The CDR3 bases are TGCGCCAGCGGCAGGGGCACTAACAATGAGCAGTTCTTC. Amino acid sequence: CASGRGTNNEQFF.

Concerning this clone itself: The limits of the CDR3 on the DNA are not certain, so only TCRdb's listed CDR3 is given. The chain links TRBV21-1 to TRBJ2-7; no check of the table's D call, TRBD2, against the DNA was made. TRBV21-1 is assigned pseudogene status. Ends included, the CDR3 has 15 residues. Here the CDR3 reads CASSKVASGSYEQYF.

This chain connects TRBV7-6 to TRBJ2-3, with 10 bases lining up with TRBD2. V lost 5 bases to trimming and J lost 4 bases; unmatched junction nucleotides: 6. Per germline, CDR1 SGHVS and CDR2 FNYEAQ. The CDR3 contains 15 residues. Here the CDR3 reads CASSRAGGRADTQYF. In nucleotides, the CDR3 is TGTGCCAGCAGCCGAGCGGGAGGGAGGGCAGATACGCAGTATTTT.

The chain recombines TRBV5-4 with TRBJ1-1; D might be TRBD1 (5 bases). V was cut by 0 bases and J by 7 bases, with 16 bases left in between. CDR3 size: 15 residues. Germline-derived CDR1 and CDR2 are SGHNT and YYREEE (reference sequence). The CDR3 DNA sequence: TGTGCCAGCAGCTTGGTGACCGGGACTAGTAATGAAGCTTTCTTT. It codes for CASSLVTGTSNEAFF.

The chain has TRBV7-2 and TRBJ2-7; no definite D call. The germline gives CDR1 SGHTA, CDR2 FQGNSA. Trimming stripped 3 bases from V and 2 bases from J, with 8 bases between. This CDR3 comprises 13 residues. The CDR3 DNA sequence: TGTGCCAGCAGCTTGCGTCGAACCTACGAGCAGTACTTC. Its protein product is CASSLRRTYEQYF.

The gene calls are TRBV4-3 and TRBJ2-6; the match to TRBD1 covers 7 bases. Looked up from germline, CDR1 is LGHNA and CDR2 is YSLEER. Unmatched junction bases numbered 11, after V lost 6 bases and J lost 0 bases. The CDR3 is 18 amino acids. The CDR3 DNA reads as TGCGCCAGCAGTCCTACGGGACAGATGTACTCTGGGGCCAACGTCCTGACTTTC. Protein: CASSPTGQMYSGANVLTF.

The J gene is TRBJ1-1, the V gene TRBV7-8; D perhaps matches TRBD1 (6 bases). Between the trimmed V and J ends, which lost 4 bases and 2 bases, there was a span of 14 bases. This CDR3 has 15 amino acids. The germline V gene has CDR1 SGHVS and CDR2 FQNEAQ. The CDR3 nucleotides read TGTGCCAGCAGCTCTAGACGGGGGCCCAACACTGAAGCTTTCTTT. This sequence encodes CASSSRRGPNTEAFF.

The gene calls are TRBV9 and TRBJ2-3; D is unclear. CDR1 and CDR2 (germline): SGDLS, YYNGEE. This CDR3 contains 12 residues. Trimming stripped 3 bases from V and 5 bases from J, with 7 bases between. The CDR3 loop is CASSADRDTQYF. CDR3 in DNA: TGTGCCAGCAGCGCGGACCGAGATACGCAGTATTTT. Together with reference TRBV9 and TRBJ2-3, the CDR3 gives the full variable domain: DSGVTQTPKHLITATGQRVTLRCSPRSGDLSVYWYQQSLDQGLQFLIQYYNGEERAKGNILERFSAQQFPDLHSELNLSSLELGDSALYFCASSADRDTQYFGPGTRLTVL.

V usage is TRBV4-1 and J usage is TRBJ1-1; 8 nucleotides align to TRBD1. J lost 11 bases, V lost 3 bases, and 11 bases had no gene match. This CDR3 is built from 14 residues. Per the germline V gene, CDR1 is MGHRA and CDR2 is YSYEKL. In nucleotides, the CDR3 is TGCGCCAGCAGCCAGTCGGGACGGACAGGGAGGGCTTTCTTT. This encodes CASSQSGRTGRAFF.